These T cell receptor beta chains were read from a single sample in a study of early T cells in non-severe SARS-CoV-2 infection. TCRdb recomputed calls from the 5' RACE reads with MiXCR, one row per CDR3 protein. The sample yields around 50,000 distinct CDR3 sequences, roughly 12% seen once. Material: whole blood. These receptors were collected from an adult who was a healthcare worker with PCR-confirmed SARS-CoV-2 infection or an uninfected control (not recorded which). CDR3s include the opening cysteine and the closing phenylalanine or tryptophan. A D gene is named only where the DNA matches it firmly. Some rows have no size entry. The others give once, few or many, or a class for an expanded clone.

v_call: TRBV7-6
clone_size: many
d_call: -
j_call: TRBJ1-1
cdr3_aa: CASSLAGGAEAFF
cdr3_nt: TGTGCCAGCAGCTTAGCGGGGGGGGCTGAAGCTTTCTTT

v_call: TRBV20-1
clone_size: many
d_call: -
j_call: TRBJ1-1
cdr3_aa: CSVRQGYTEAFF
cdr3_nt: TGCAGTGTGAGGCAGGGGTACACTGAAGCTTTCTTT

v_call: TRBV5-1
clone_size: many
d_call: TRBD2
j_call: TRBJ2-1
cdr3_aa: CASSWTSGALYNEQFF
cdr3_nt: TGCGCCAGCAGCTGGACTAGCGGGGCCCTCTACAATGAGCAGTTCTTC

v_call: TRBV10-1
clone_size: many
d_call: -
j_call: TRBJ2-5
cdr3_aa: CASSEGGTTETQYF
cdr3_nt: TGCGCCAGCAGTGAAGGGGGGACTACAGAGACCCAGTACTTC

v_call: TRBV3-1
clone_size: many
d_call: TRBD2
j_call: TRBJ2-1
cdr3_aa: CASSQERGRAVNEQFF
cdr3_nt: TGTGCCAGCAGCCAAGAGCGCGGGAGGGCCGTCAATGAGCAGTTCTTC

v_call: TRBV2
clone_size: -
d_call: -
j_call: TRBJ1-1
cdr3_aa: CASSQIGAGRETEAFF
cdr3_nt: TGTGCCAGCAGTCAAATCGGGGCGGGGAGGGAGACTGAAGCTTTCTTT

v_call: TRBV29-1
clone_size: -
d_call: -
j_call: TRBJ2-2
cdr3_aa: CSGGGTGELFF
cdr3_nt: TGCAGCGGGGGAGGCACCGGGGAGCTGTTTTTT

v_call: TRBV30
clone_size: many
d_call: TRBD2
j_call: TRBJ2-7
cdr3_aa: CAWGIAGEQYF
cdr3_nt: TGTGCCTGGGGTATAGCGGGAGAGCAGTACTTC

v_call: TRBV14
clone_size: few
d_call: -
j_call: TRBJ2-6
cdr3_aa: CASSQDARIASSGANVLTF
cdr3_nt: TGTGCCAGCAGCCAAGACGCCCGGATTGCCAGCTCTGGGGCCAACGTCCTGACTTTC

v_call: TRBV7-8
clone_size: few
d_call: TRBD2
j_call: TRBJ2-3
cdr3_aa: CASSFSSGGPPFTEYF
cdr3_nt: TGTGCCAGCAGCTTCTCGAGCGGGGGCCCTCCCTTCACAGAGTATTTT

v_call: TRBV2
clone_size: many
d_call: -
j_call: TRBJ2-7
cdr3_aa: CASSPTASEQYF
cdr3_nt: TGTGCCAGCAGTCCTACAGCCAGCGAGCAGTACTTC

v_call: TRBV7-3
clone_size: many
d_call: TRBD1
j_call: TRBJ2-5
cdr3_aa: CASSPGTVQETQYF
cdr3_nt: TGTGCCAGCAGCCCCGGGACAGTACAAGAGACCCAGTACTTC

v_call: TRBV28
clone_size: many
d_call: TRBD1
j_call: TRBJ1-5
cdr3_aa: CASRSPGQASQPQHF
cdr3_nt: TGTGCCAGCCGTAGCCCGGGACAGGCATCGCAGCCCCAGCATTTT

v_call: TRBV15
clone_size: many
d_call: -
j_call: TRBJ2-7
cdr3_aa: CATSGRVSSYEQYF
cdr3_nt: TGTGCCACCAGCGGGCGGGTCTCGTCCTACGAGCAGTACTTC

v_call: TRBV21-1
clone_size: few
d_call: -
j_call: TRBJ2-7
cdr3_aa: CASSVRGYNTPEQYF
cdr3_nt: TGTGCCAGCAGCGTCCGGGGCTACAATACGCCCGAGCAGTACTTC

v_call: TRBV6-5
clone_size: few
d_call: -
j_call: TRBJ2-2
cdr3_aa: CASSSRGGGNGELFF
cdr3_nt: TGTGCCAGCAGTTCTCGTGGAGGGGGCAACGGGGAGCTGTTTTTT

v_call: TRBV30
clone_size: few
d_call: TRBD2
j_call: TRBJ2-1
cdr3_aa: CAWWDYSYNEQFF
cdr3_nt: TGTGCCTGGTGGGACTATTCCTACAATGAGCAGTTCTTC

v_call: TRBV7-9
clone_size: -
d_call: TRBD1
j_call: TRBJ2-3
cdr3_aa: CASSLGTGVTDTQYF
cdr3_nt: TGTGCCAGCAGCTTAGGGACAGGGGTCACAGATACGCAGTATTTT

v_call: TRBV12-3/TRBV12-4
clone_size: many
d_call: -
j_call: TRBJ1-5
cdr3_aa: CASSFRQPNSNQPQHF
cdr3_nt: TGTGCCAGCAGTTTCCGACAGCCTAATAGCAATCAGCCCCAGCATTTT

v_call: TRBV3-1
clone_size: few
d_call: -
j_call: TRBJ2-3
cdr3_aa: CASSQDQGGSTDTQYF
cdr3_nt: TGTGCCAGCAGCCAAGATCAAGGGGGTAGCACAGATACGCAGTATTTT

v_call: TRBV28
clone_size: -
d_call: TRBD2
j_call: TRBJ2-5
cdr3_aa: CASSPGTRRETQYF
cdr3_nt: TGTGCCAGCAGTCCCGGGACTAGACGTGAGACCCAGTACTTC

v_call: TRBV20-1
clone_size: many
d_call: -
j_call: TRBJ2-3
cdr3_aa: CSAADSTGGDTQYF
cdr3_nt: TGCAGTGCTGCCGACAGCACCGGGGGAGATACGCAGTATTTT

v_call: TRBV10-2
clone_size: -
d_call: -
j_call: TRBJ2-1
cdr3_aa: CASGRNEQFF
cdr3_nt: TGCGCCAGCGGGAGGAATGAGCAGTTCTTC

v_call: TRBV28
clone_size: many
d_call: -
j_call: TRBJ1-6
cdr3_aa: CASSPVREGPPLHF
cdr3_nt: TGTGCCAGCAGTCCGGTCAGGGAGGGTCCACCCCTCCACTTT

v_call: TRBV7-9
clone_size: -
d_call: TRBD1
j_call: TRBJ2-5
cdr3_aa: CASSGPGQQETQYF
cdr3_nt: TGTGCCAGCAGCGGCCCGGGACAGCAAGAGACCCAGTACTTC

v_call: TRBV27
clone_size: many
d_call: -
j_call: TRBJ1-6
cdr3_aa: CASSFSSSPLHF
cdr3_nt: TGTGCCAGCAGTTTCTCGAGTTCACCCCTCCACTTT

v_call: TRBV12-3/TRBV12-4
clone_size: -
d_call: -
j_call: TRBJ1-2
cdr3_aa: CASSLGTQGLTF
cdr3_nt: TGTGCCAGCAGTTTGGGGACCCAGGGCCTCACCTTC

v_call: TRBV11-3
clone_size: many
d_call: -
j_call: TRBJ2-3
cdr3_aa: CASSLLGTDTQYF
cdr3_nt: TGTGCCAGCAGCTTATTGGGCACAGATACGCAGTATTTT

v_call: TRBV12-3/TRBV12-4
clone_size: -
d_call: -
j_call: TRBJ1-5
cdr3_aa: CASSLRYQQPQHF
cdr3_nt: TGTGCCAGCAGTTTACGGTACCAGCAGCCCCAGCATTTT

v_call: TRBV7-9
clone_size: -
d_call: TRBD2
j_call: TRBJ2-1
cdr3_aa: CASSPLMSGRRSEQFF
cdr3_nt: TGTGCCAGCAGCCCCTTGATGAGCGGGAGACGAAGTGAGCAGTTCTTC

v_call: TRBV11-2
clone_size: medium-sized
d_call: -
j_call: TRBJ2-3
cdr3_aa: CASLGSGTDTQYF
cdr3_nt: TGTGCCAGCTTGGGTTCTGGCACAGATACGCAGTATTTT

v_call: TRBV11-2
clone_size: many
d_call: TRBD2
j_call: TRBJ2-5
cdr3_aa: CASSLVGSGAKETQYF
cdr3_nt: TGTGCCAGCAGCTTAGTGGGTAGCGGGGCCAAGGAGACCCAGTACTTC

v_call: TRBV28
clone_size: many
d_call: -
j_call: TRBJ2-5
cdr3_aa: CASTPSEETQYF
cdr3_nt: TGTGCCAGCACCCCCTCGGAAGAGACCCAGTACTTC

v_call: TRBV6-2/TRBV6-3
clone_size: many
d_call: TRBD2
j_call: TRBJ2-5
cdr3_aa: CASRRGGAGKETQYF
cdr3_nt: TGTGCCAGCCGCCGCGGGGGGGCTGGCAAGGAGACCCAGTACTTC

v_call: TRBV29-1
clone_size: once
d_call: -
j_call: TRBJ1-2
cdr3_aa: CSGGQFNYGYTF
cdr3_nt: TGCAGCGGCGGACAGTTTAACTATGGCTACACCTTC

v_call: TRBV12-3/TRBV12-4
clone_size: many
d_call: -
j_call: TRBJ2-7
cdr3_aa: CASSLKLAHEQYF
cdr3_nt: TGTGCCAGCAGTTTAAAACTAGCACACGAGCAGTACTTC

v_call: TRBV12-3/TRBV12-4
clone_size: many
d_call: -
j_call: TRBJ2-7
cdr3_aa: CASSPSAAYEQYF
cdr3_nt: TGTGCCAGCAGTCCTAGCGCCGCCTACGAGCAGTACTTC

v_call: TRBV28
clone_size: -
d_call: -
j_call: TRBJ2-5
cdr3_aa: CASSFQIVVAQYF
cdr3_nt: TGTGCCAGCAGTTTTCAGATCGTAGTGGCCCAGTACTTC

v_call: TRBV7-9
clone_size: many
d_call: TRBD1
j_call: TRBJ1-2
cdr3_aa: CASSIRQGAKYGYTF
cdr3_nt: TGTGCCAGCAGCATCAGACAGGGGGCAAAGTATGGCTACACCTTC

v_call: TRBV29-1
clone_size: many
d_call: -
j_call: TRBJ2-7
cdr3_aa: CSVDRGLGYEQYF
cdr3_nt: TGCAGCGTTGACCGAGGGCTCGGCTACGAGCAGTACTTC

v_call: TRBV29-1
clone_size: -
d_call: -
j_call: TRBJ2-2
cdr3_aa: CSVLKTANTGELFF
cdr3_nt: TGCAGCGTCCTGAAGACGGCGAACACCGGGGAGCTGTTTTTT

v_call: TRBV29-1
clone_size: few
d_call: TRBD1
j_call: TRBJ1-1
cdr3_aa: CSARQGRTEAFF
cdr3_nt: TGCAGCGCTCGACAGGGGAGGACTGAAGCTTTCTTT

v_call: TRBV5-1
clone_size: -
d_call: TRBD1
j_call: TRBJ2-7
cdr3_aa: CASSSSRDRASYEQYF
cdr3_nt: TGCGCCAGCAGCTCCTCCCGGGACAGGGCGTCCTACGAGCAGTACTTC

v_call: TRBV5-6
clone_size: -
d_call: -
j_call: TRBJ1-1
cdr3_aa: CASSLGGFGDEAFF
cdr3_nt: TGTGCCAGCAGCTTGGGGGGCTTTGGGGATGAAGCTTTCTTT

v_call: TRBV20-1
clone_size: many
d_call: -
j_call: TRBJ2-7
cdr3_aa: CSARGQWEQYF
cdr3_nt: TGCAGTGCTAGGGGGCAGTGGGAGCAGTACTTC

v_call: TRBV29-1
clone_size: many
d_call: -
j_call: TRBJ2-7
cdr3_aa: CSVRKAASYEQYF
cdr3_nt: TGCAGCGTTCGAAAGGCGGCCTCCTACGAGCAGTACTTC

v_call: TRBV12-3/TRBV12-4
clone_size: -
d_call: -
j_call: TRBJ2-6
cdr3_aa: CASSFRVSGANVLTF
cdr3_nt: TGTGCCAGCAGTTTCAGGGTCTCTGGGGCCAACGTCCTGACTTTC

v_call: TRBV5-4
clone_size: many
d_call: -
j_call: TRBJ2-6
cdr3_aa: CASSSQTGTGANVLTF
cdr3_nt: TGTGCCAGCAGCTCCCAGACGGGGACGGGGGCCAACGTCCTGACTTTC

v_call: TRBV29-1
clone_size: -
d_call: -
j_call: TRBJ2-1
cdr3_aa: CSTSGAYNEQFF
cdr3_nt: TGCAGCACCTCCGGGGCCTACAATGAGCAGTTCTTC

v_call: TRBV7-3
clone_size: many
d_call: -
j_call: TRBJ2-6
cdr3_aa: CASSLGFRDPGANVLTF
cdr3_nt: TGTGCCAGCAGCTTAGGGTTTCGAGACCCTGGGGCCAACGTCCTGACTTTC

v_call: TRBV11-3
clone_size: few
d_call: -
j_call: TRBJ2-1
cdr3_aa: CASSSARQTYNEQFF
cdr3_nt: TGTGCCAGCAGCTCTGCGAGACAGACCTACAATGAGCAGTTCTTC

v_call: TRBV19
clone_size: few
d_call: TRBD1
j_call: TRBJ2-1
cdr3_aa: CASSPEGTGINEQFF
cdr3_nt: TGTGCCAGTAGCCCCGAGGGGACAGGGATCAATGAGCAGTTCTTC

v_call: TRBV20-1
clone_size: many
d_call: -
j_call: TRBJ1-1
cdr3_aa: CSARNWGANTEAFF
cdr3_nt: TGCAGTGCTAGGAATTGGGGCGCAAACACTGAAGCTTTCTTT

v_call: TRBV3-1
clone_size: few
d_call: -
j_call: TRBJ2-2
cdr3_aa: CASSLKDSVGELFF
cdr3_nt: TGTGCCAGCAGCCTGAAGGATAGCGTCGGGGAGCTGTTTTTT

v_call: TRBV24-1
clone_size: -
d_call: -
j_call: TRBJ2-3
cdr3_aa: CATSDSSPTDTQYF
cdr3_nt: TGTGCCACCAGTGATTCAAGCCCCACAGATACGCAGTATTTT

v_call: TRBV21-1
clone_size: few
d_call: -
j_call: TRBJ2-5
cdr3_aa: CASSKKGFGGRQETQYF
cdr3_nt: TGTGCCAGCAGCAAAAAGGGGTTTGGGGGGCGACAGGAGACCCAGTACTTC

v_call: TRBV29-1
clone_size: few
d_call: -
j_call: TRBJ1-1
cdr3_aa: CSVERDTEAFF
cdr3_nt: TGCAGCGTTGAGCGGGACACTGAAGCTTTCTTT

v_call: TRBV5-6
clone_size: many
d_call: TRBD1
j_call: TRBJ1-2
cdr3_aa: CASSTDRADYGYTF
cdr3_nt: TGTGCCAGCAGCACTGACAGGGCGGACTATGGCTACACCTTC

v_call: TRBV7-8
clone_size: many
d_call: -
j_call: TRBJ2-5
cdr3_aa: CASSLESDIFFQETQYF
cdr3_nt: TGTGCCAGCAGCTTAGAGAGTGACATTTTCTTCCAAGAGACCCAGTACTTC